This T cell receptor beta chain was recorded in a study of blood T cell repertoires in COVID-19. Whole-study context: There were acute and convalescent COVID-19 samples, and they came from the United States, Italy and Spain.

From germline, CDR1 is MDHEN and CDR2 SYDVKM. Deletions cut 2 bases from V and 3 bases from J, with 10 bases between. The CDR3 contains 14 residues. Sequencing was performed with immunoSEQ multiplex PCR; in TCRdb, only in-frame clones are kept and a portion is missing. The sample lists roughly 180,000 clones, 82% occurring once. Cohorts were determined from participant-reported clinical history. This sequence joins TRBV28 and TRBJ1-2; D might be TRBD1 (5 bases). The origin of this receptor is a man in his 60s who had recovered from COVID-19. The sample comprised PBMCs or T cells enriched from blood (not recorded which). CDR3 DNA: TGTGCCAGCAGTTTACAGGGTTTGGACTATGGCTACACCTTC. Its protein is CASSLQGLDYGYTF.